What follows are 28 T cell receptor beta chains derived from one specimen sequenced in a study of CD8 T cells in Susac syndrome. After extraction with the RNeasy kit, roughly 0.45 to 1 ug of the RNA was reverse transcribed using random hexamers. TCRdb reanalysed the immunoSEQ multiplex PCR reads using MiXCR and keeps one entry per CDR3 protein. The sample records about 24,000 distinct CDR3 sequences, approximately 92% being singletons. The sample was CD8+ T cells from PBMCs. The receptors come from a human donor with Susac syndrome.

The genes are TRBV7-8 and TRBJ1-1; no clear D. Germline V gives CDR1 SGHVS, CDR2 FQNEAQ. The CDR3 has 17 amino acids. The V gene lost 1 base and the J gene lost 3 bases, with 18 bases spanning the gap. The DNA for the CDR3 is TGTGCCAGCAGCTTAGTGCGGAGGGTCGGTGGGGACACTGAAGCTTTCTTT. Translated: CASSLVRRVGGDTEAFF.

This clonotype was seen only once. The V and J genes are TRBV7-6 and TRBJ1-6; TRBD1 aligns across 8 bases. Germline-derived CDR1 and CDR2 are SGHVS and FNYEAQ. The CDR3 spans 16 residues. Germline trimming cut 5 bases from V and 8 bases from J; bases unmatched to any gene: 11. The CDR3 region has the DNA TGTGCCAGCAGCGAGGCCCAGGGGGCTTCTGATTCACCCCTCCACTTT. This encodes CASSEAQGASDSPLHF.

V usage is TRBV7-9 and J usage is TRBJ2-3; D assignment may be TRBD1 or TRBD2 (6 bases each). Germline-derived CDR1 and CDR2 are SEHNR and FQNEAQ (reference sequence). The V gene lost 1 base and the J gene lost 3 bases, with 17 bases spanning the gap. This CDR3 is built from 17 residues. CDR3 DNA: TGTGCCAGCAGCTTAGGCCTTACGGGGGCGGTAACAGATACGCAGTATTTT. Translation: CASSLGLTGAVTDTQYF.

V usage is TRBV9 and J usage is TRBJ2-3; D assignment may be TRBD1 or TRBD2 (6 bases each). This CDR3 is 16 amino acids long. Germline values: CDR1 SGDLS, CDR2 YYNGEE. V gave up 1 base and J gave up 4 bases, with 16 bases separating them. The CDR3 loop is CASSVFGGIGADTQYF. CDR3 nucleotide sequence: TGTGCCAGCAGCGTATTCGGGGGCATTGGGGCAGATACGCAGTATTTT. The full variable domain, rest sourced from reference TRBV9 and TRBJ2-3, is DSGVTQTPKHLITATGQRVTLRCSPRSGDLSVYWYQQSLDQGLQFLIQYYNGEERAKGNILERFSAQQFPDLHSELNLSSLELGDSALYFCASSVFGGIGADTQYFGPGTRLTVL.

V usage is TRBV20-1 and J usage is TRBJ2-5; 9 bases map to TRBD2. The germline V gene has CDR1 DFQATT and CDR2 SNEGSKA (reference sequence). Unmatched junction bases numbered 5, after V lost 0 bases and J lost 3 bases. This CDR3 contains 15 residues. The CDR3 here is CSARDRLAVKETQYF. In nucleotides, the CDR3 is TGCAGTGCTAGAGATCGACTAGCGGTGAAAGAGACCCAGTACTTC.

This clonotype has a single count. The chain is built from TRBV28 and TRBJ2-7; D is uncertain. V lost 3 bases, J lost 3 bases, and 12 bases lay in between. This CDR3 spans 14 amino acids. The germline gives CDR1 MDHEN, CDR2 SYDVKM. CDR3 loop: CASSFRPAIYEQYF. In DNA, the CDR3 is TGTGCCAGCAGTTTCCGTCCGGCTATCTACGAGCAGTACTTC.

V and J are TRBV5-6 and TRBJ2-5, with 7 bases matching TRBD2. V gave up 3 bases and J gave up 1 base; unmatched junction bases: 9. CDR1 SGHDT and CDR2 YYEEEE come from the germline V gene. The CDR3 is 16 amino acids. The CDR3 loop reads CASSWAGDESQETQYF. The CDR3 DNA is TGTGCCAGCAGCTGGGCGGGGGACGAGAGCCAAGAGACCCAGTACTTC.

V usage is TRBV7-9 and J usage is TRBJ2-2; D not resolved. Germline V gives CDR1 SEHNR, CDR2 FQNEAQ (reference sequence). V was pared by 3 bases and J by 5 bases, with 7 bases between. This CDR3 has 13 residues. CDR3: CASSLSLTGELFF. Here the CDR3 DNA reads TGTGCCAGCAGCTTGAGCTTAACCGGGGAGCTGTTTTTT.

The J gene is TRBJ2-1, the V gene TRBV28, with TRBD1 matching over 12 bases. CDR3 size: 16 residues. Germline V CDR1 and CDR2: MDHEN, SYDVKM. The trim removed 2 bases at V and 4 bases at J, leaving 3 bases unmatched. CDR3 loop: CASSLPGQGAYNEQFF. The CDR3 DNA reads TGTGCCAGCAGTTTACCGGGACAGGGGGCATACAATGAGCAGTTCTTC.

The V gene is TRBV24-1, the J gene TRBJ2-5, with D perhaps given as TRBD1 or TRBD2 (5 bases each). This CDR3 is 14 amino acids long. Trimming cost V 1 base and J 5 bases, with 10 bases left between them. The germline V gene has CDR1 KGHDR and CDR2 SFDVKD. The CDR3 DNA follows: TGTGCCACCAGTGATTTCCGGGACGTCGAGACCCAGTACTTC. Its translation is CATSDFRDVETQYF.

The chain is built from TRBV2 and TRBJ1-2; 8 bases are shared with TRBD1. The germline V gene has CDR1 SNHLY and CDR2 FYNNEI. The V and J ends lost 6 bases and 5 bases, in that order; junction bases with no gene match: 14. The CDR3 has 16 residues. CDR3 residues: CASRYTPDRVWYGYTF. The DNA for the CDR3 is TGTGCCAGCAGATATACCCCGGACAGGGTTTGGTATGGCTACACCTTC.

This chain connects TRBV19 to TRBJ2-7; 10 nucleotides line up with TRBD1. V was pared by 1 base and J by 5 bases, with 5 bases of the junction left unmatched. Looked up from germline, CDR1 is LNHDA and CDR2 is SQIVND (reference sequence). This CDR3 spans 15 amino acids. CDR3 protein: CASSIGGQGFDEQYF. The CDR3 DNA reads as TGTGCCAGTAGTATAGGGGGACAGGGGTTCGACGAGCAGTACTTC.

J is TRBJ2-6 and V is TRBV3-1, with D possibly matching TRBD2 (6 bases). This CDR3 is built from 16 residues. From germline, CDR1 is LGHDT and CDR2 YNNKEL (reference sequence). V was cut by 0 bases and J by 0 bases, with 6 bases left in between. CDR3 bases: TGTGCCAGCAGCCAAGACGGGGGCTCTGGGGCCAACGTCCTGACTTTC. The encoded protein is CASSQDGGSGANVLTF.

This chain joins TRBV7-9 and TRBJ2-2, with 10 positions matching TRBD2. Trimming took 4 bases from V and 4 from J; bases not matched to a gene: 3. This CDR3 has 15 residues. Germline V gives CDR1 SEHNR, CDR2 FQNEAQ (reference sequence). The CDR3 nucleotides read TGTGCCAGCAGCTCTACTAGCGGGGTCACCGGGGAGCTGTTTTTT. It is translated as CASSSTSGVTGELFF.

This clonotype was observed a single time. J is TRBJ2-5 and V is TRBV28; D not certain. V shed 3 bases and J shed 7 bases, with 12 bases lying between them. The length of the CDR3 is 13 residues. Germline V gene data show CDR1 as MDHEN and CDR2 as SYDVKM. The CDR3 region has the DNA TGTGCCAGCAGTTTCCTTGAATCAGGGACCCAGTACTTC. This codes for CASSFLESGTQYF.

The chain uses TRBV19 and TRBJ1-2; D is unclear. Germline V CDR1 and CDR2: LNHDA, SQIVND (reference sequence). The length of the CDR3 is 15 residues. Trimming stripped 7 bases from V and 4 bases from J, with 19 bases between. In DNA form, the CDR3 reads TGTGCCAGTACGAATTCACCTGGTAACGCCTATGGCTACACCTTC. Protein sequence: CASTNSPGNAYGYTF.

The chain is built from TRBV7-3 and TRBJ2-5; D ambiguous. Germline V lookup: CDR1 SGHTA, CDR2 FQGTGA. V dropped 5 bases and J dropped 2 bases, with 21 bases sitting between them. CDR3 length: 17 amino acids. This CDR3 is CASSPSGSYSGQETQYF. CDR3 sequence (DNA): TGTGCCAGCAGCCCCAGTGGTAGCTATTCCGGGCAAGAGACCCAGTACTTC.

The chain has TRBV3-1 and TRBJ2-7; D might be TRBD1 (7 bases). This CDR3 comprises 15 residues. CDR1 is LGHDT and CDR2 is YNNKEL in the germline V gene (reference sequence). The V and J ends lost 0 bases and 11 bases respectively, with 20 bases between them. The CDR3 loop reads CASSQEGQPNRGKYF. CDR3 coding DNA: TGTGCCAGCAGCCAAGAGGGACAGCCCAACCGGGGGAAGTACTTC.

This chain uses TRBV28 with TRBJ1-1; D gene uncertain. Germline V lookup: CDR1 MDHEN, CDR2 SYDVKM. This CDR3 is built from 14 residues. V lost 1 base to trimming and J lost 7 bases, with 13 bases between them. CDR3 DNA: TGTGCCAGCAGTTTATCGGGTGGGTCTGGTGAAGCTTTCTTT. Amino acids: CASSLSGGSGEAFF.

The V call is TRBV29-1, the J call TRBJ1-2, with 8 bases fitting TRBD1. Germline-derived CDR1 and CDR2 are SQVTM and ANQGSEA. V dropped 6 bases and J dropped 5; count of bases not matched to a gene: 8. CDR3 length equals 13 residues. The CDR3 spells CSVYSDRGYGYTF. The CDR3 DNA is TGCAGCGTATATTCTGACAGGGGTTATGGCTACACCTTC.

V is TRBV19 and J is TRBJ1-4, with D possibly matching TRBD1 (6 bases). The length of the CDR3 is 14 residues. The germline V and J ends were trimmed by 5 bases and 7 bases, with 14 bases remaining between them. Germline assignment: CDR1 LNHDA and CDR2 SQIVND (reference sequence). Here the CDR3 reads CASSVGAVGEKLFF. The DNA of the CDR3 is TGTGCCAGTAGTGTGGGGGCGGTCGGTGAAAAACTGTTTTTT.

This rearrangement joins TRBV5-6 to TRBJ2-3, with 10 bases fitting TRBD2. Germline V gives CDR1 SGHDT, CDR2 YYEEEE. There are 17 residues in the CDR3. After removal of 1 base from V and 2 bases from J, the junction contained 7 bases not matched to a gene. CDR3 sequence: CASSLRGSGGYTDTQYF. CDR3 nucleotide sequence: TGTGCCAGCAGCTTGCGAGGTAGCGGGGGGTACACAGATACGCAGTATTTT.

The chain couples TRBV20-1 to TRBJ1-5; D call uncertain. This CDR3 region has 8 residues. Trimming cost V 5 bases and J 10 bases, with 3 bases left between them. The V gene's germline CDR1 is DFQATT and CDR2 SNEGSKA (reference sequence). CDR3 protein: CSAHPQHF. CDR3 bases: TGCAGTGCTCACCCCCAGCATTTT.

This clonotype was recorded only once. The V call is TRBV19, the J call TRBJ2-5, with 7 bases matching TRBD1. Per the germline V gene, CDR1 is LNHDA and CDR2 is SQIVND (reference sequence). After removal of 6 bases from V and 1 base from J, the junction contained 8 bases not matched to a gene. This CDR3 spans 15 amino acids. Written as DNA, the CDR3 is TGTGCCAGTAGGACCACAGGGGTGGGCCAAGAGACCCAGTACTTC. Its translation: CASRTTGVGQETQYF.

V usage is TRBV7-8 and J usage is TRBJ2-5; D assignment may be TRBD1 or TRBD2 (5 bases each). CDR3 length: 14 amino acids. Germline assignment: CDR1 SGHVS and CDR2 FQNEAQ. V lost 2 bases and J 9 bases, leaving 16 bases between the germline ends. CDR3 nucleotides: TGTGCCAGCAGCTTAAACGGGGACGTAAGGGCCCAGTACTTC. It is translated as CASSLNGDVRAQYF.

CDR3 loop: CASSPWTGGDEKLFF. In nucleotides, the CDR3 is TGTGCCAGCAGCCCGTGGACAGGGGGAGATGAAAAACTGTTTTTT. The chain uses TRBV7-9 and TRBJ1-4; 10 bases are a match to TRBD1. The junction had 6 bases not matched to a gene; V was cut back by 5 bases and J by 6 bases. This CDR3 spans 15 amino acids. The germline V gene encodes CDR1 SEHNR and CDR2 FQNEAQ (reference sequence).

This rearrangement joins TRBV5-1 to TRBJ2-2; D may match TRBD1 or TRBD2 (5 bases each). The CDR3 is 14 amino acids. V was cut by 2 bases and J by 4 bases, with 9 bases left in between. CDR1 and CDR2 (germline): SGHRS, YFSETQ. CDR3 bases: TGCGCCAGCAGCTTTAGGGACCGCACCGGGGAGCTGTTTTTT. Translated, it gives CASSFRDRTGELFF.

V gene TRBV3-1 combines with J gene TRBJ2-7, with D maybe TRBD1 (5 bases). V lost 1 base and J lost 2, with 12 bases in between. Germline assignment: CDR1 LGHDT and CDR2 YNNKEL (reference sequence). CDR3 length: 15 amino acids. CDR3 in amino acids: CASSQVFARAYEQYF. As DNA, the CDR3 is TGTGCCAGCAGCCAAGTTTTCGCCAGGGCCTACGAGCAGTACTTC.